This T cell receptor beta chain was retrieved from a study of T cells in Graves' hyperthyroidism and ophthalmopathy. This clonotype was detected many times. Pregnant or lactating patients were excluded, as were those with uncontrolled infection or other autoimmune disease. The CDR3 has 15 amino acids. Germline-derived CDR1 and CDR2 are SNHLY and FYNNEI. J lost 7 bases, V lost 4 bases, and 10 bases had no gene match. The investigators amplified TCR beta CDR3 regions from RNA transcripts. The HTBI primer set served for first-round RT-PCR of the TCR CDR3. MiXCR was run by TCRdb on the multiplex PCR reads, yielding one entry per CDR3 protein. The sample lists 350,000 to 450,000 distinct CDR3 sequences; roughly a sixth were seen once.

The chain uses TRBV2 and TRBJ2-3, with 8 bases that match TRBD2. This sequence originates from a woman aged 30 to 39 with Graves' hyperthyroidism that later progressed to Graves' ophthalmopathy. Sequences were obtained from blood. The CDR3 nucleotides are TGTGCCAGCAGTGCGACTAGCGCAAATACAAATACGCAGTATTTT. It yields the protein CASSATSANTNTQYF.